This T cell receptor (beta chain) was captured in a study of immune cell composition in non-small cell lung cancer. General study findings and limits: Shared sequences between tumour-reactive and dominant in vivo clones were not proven. Squamous lung tumours showed higher top 10 clone scores and clonality than adenocarcinomas.

Sequenced by immunoSEQ multiplex PCR; TCRdb stores in-frame clones only, minus some. The table records about 4,900 clones, around three quarters of them present only once. This clone was seen only a few times. Antigen: not known. The CDR3 consists of 15 residues. CDR1 is SGHTA, CDR2 FQGNSA, per germline. Between the trimmed V and J ends, which lost 5 bases and 1 base, there was a span of 15 bases. This sequence joins TRBV7-2 and TRBJ2-7; tentative D call: TRBD1 (5 bases). Sequenced: lung tumor tissue. The sequence was collected from a human donor with non-small cell lung cancer. Written as DNA, the CDR3 is TGTGCCAGCAGCAGCCCGGTGGGGCGGTCCTACGAGCAGTACTTC. This translates into CASSSPVGRSYEQYF.